This T cell receptor (beta chain) is drawn from a study of OX40 agonist ivuxolimab in advanced cancers. Germline values: CDR1 MDHEN, CDR2 SYDVKM. J gave up 5 bases and V 5 bases, and 2 bases lay outside the gene matches. The CDR3 is made up of 15 amino acids. Assay used: immunoSEQ multiplex PCR; TCRdb lists only in-frame clones, some missing. The table lists about 46,000 clones, roughly 86% of them singletons. Material: CD4+ or CD8+ T cells sorted from blood, obtained in a trial of the OX40 agonist ivuxolimab. The V and J genes are TRBV28 and TRBJ2-1; 14 bases are shared with TRBD2. This clonotype was sampled from an adult with an advanced solid tumor such as melanoma, head and neck, liver or kidney cancer. CDR3 sequence: CASSQTSGRDNEQFF. For the CDR3, the DNA is TGTGCCAGCAGTCAGACTAGCGGGAGGGACAATGAGCAGTTCTTC.